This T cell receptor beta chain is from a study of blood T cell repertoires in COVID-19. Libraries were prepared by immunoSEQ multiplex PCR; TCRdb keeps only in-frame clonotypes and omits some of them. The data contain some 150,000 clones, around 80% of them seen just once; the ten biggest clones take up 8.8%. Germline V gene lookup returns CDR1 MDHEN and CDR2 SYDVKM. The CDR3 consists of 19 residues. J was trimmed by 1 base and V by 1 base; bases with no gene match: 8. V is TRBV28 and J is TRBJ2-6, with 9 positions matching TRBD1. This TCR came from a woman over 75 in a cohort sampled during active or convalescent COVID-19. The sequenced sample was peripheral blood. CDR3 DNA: TGTGCCAGCAGTTTATTTCCCCGGGACAGGGTATCTGGGGCCAACGTCCTGACTTTC. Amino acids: CASSLFPRDRVSGANVLTF.